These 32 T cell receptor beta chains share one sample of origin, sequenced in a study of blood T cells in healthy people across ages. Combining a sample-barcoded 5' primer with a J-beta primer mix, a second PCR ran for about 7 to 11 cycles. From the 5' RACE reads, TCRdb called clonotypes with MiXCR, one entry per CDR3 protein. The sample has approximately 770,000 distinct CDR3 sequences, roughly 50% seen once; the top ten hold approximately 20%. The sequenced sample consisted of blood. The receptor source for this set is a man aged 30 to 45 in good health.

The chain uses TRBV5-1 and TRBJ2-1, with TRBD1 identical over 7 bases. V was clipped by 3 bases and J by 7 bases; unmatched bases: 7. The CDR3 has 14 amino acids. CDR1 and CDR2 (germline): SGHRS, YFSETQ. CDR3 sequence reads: CASSWGPTGNEQFF. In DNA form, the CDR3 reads TGCGCCAGCAGCTGGGGGCCGACAGGGAATGAGCAGTTCTTC. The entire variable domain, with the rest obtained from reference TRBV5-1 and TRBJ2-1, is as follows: KAGVTQTPRYLIKTRGQQVTLSCSPISGHRSVSWYQQTPGQGLQFLFEYFSETQRNKGNFPGRFSGRQFSNSRSEMNVSTLELGDSALYLCASSWGPTGNEQFFGPGTRLTVL.

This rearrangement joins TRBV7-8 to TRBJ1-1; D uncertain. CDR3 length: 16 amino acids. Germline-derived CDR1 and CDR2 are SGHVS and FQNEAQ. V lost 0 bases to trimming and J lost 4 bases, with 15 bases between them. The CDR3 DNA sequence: TGTGCCAGCAGCTTAGCAGTTCCGGGAGTCCTCACTGAAGCTTTCTTT. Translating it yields CASSLAVPGVLTEAFF. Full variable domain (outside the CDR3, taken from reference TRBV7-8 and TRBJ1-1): GAGVSQSPRYKVAKRGQDVALRCDPISGHVSLFWYQQALGQGPEFLTYFQNEAQLDKSGLPSDRFFAERPEGSVSTLKIQRTQQEDSAVYLCASSLAVPGVLTEAFFGQGTRLTVV.

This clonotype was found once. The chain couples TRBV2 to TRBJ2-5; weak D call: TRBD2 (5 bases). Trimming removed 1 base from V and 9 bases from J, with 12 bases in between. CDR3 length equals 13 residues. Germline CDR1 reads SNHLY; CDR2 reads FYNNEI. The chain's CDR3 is CASSEGSGWPQYF. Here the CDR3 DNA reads TGTGCCAGCAGTGAAGGATCGGGATGGCCCCAGTACTTC. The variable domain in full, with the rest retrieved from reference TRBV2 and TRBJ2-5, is EPEVTQTPSHQVTQMGQEVILRCVPISNHLYFYWYRQILGQKVEFLVSFYNNEISEKSEIFDDQFSVERPDGSNFTLKIRSTKLEDSAMYFCASSEGSGWPQYFGPGTRLLVL.

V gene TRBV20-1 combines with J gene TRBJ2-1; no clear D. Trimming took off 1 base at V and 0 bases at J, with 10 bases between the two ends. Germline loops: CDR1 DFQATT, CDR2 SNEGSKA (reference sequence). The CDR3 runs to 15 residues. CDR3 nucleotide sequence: TGCAGTGCTAGAGCCCAGAGGAGCTCCTACAATGAGCAGTTCTTC. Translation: CSARAQRSSYNEQFF.

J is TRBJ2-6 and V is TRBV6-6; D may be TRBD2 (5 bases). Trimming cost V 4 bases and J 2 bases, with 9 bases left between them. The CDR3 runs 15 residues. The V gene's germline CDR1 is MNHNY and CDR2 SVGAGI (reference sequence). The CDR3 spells CASSSRATGANVLTF. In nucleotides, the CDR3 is TGTGCCAGCAGTTCGAGGGCTACTGGGGCCAACGTCCTGACTTTC.

CDR3 sequence: CAISEVGALYEQYF. CDR3 DNA sequence: TGTGCCATCAGTGAGGTGGGGGCCCTCTACGAGCAGTACTTC. The chain recombines TRBV10-3 with TRBJ2-7, with D maybe TRBD1 (6 bases). V gave up 2 bases and J gave up 3 bases, with 11 bases separating them. Germline CDR1 is ENHRY and CDR2 is SYGVKD. CDR3 length: 14 residues.

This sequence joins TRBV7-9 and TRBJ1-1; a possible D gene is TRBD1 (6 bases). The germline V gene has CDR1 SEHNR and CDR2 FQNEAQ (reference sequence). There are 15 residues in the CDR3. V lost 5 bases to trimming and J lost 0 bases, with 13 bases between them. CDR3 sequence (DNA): TGTGCCAGCAGCAAGTCCGGGACACTGAACACTGAAGCTTTCTTT. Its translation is CASSKSGTLNTEAFF.

The chain's CDR3 is CASSSEAGAYNEQYF. The CDR3 DNA reads as TGTGCCAGCAGCTCCGAAGCGGGAGCGTACAATGAGCAGTACTTC. The chain couples TRBV11-3 to TRBJ2-1; 8 bases agree with TRBD2. The end of the DNA is better explained by TRBJ2-7, so the J call may be wrong. Germline values: CDR1 SGHNT, CDR2 YENEEA. The CDR3 sequence is 15 residues long.

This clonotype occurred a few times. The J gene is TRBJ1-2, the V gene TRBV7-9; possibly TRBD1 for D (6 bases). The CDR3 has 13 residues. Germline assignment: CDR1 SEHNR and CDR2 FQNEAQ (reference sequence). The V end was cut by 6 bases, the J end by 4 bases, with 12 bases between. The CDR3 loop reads CASSNQGIYGYTF. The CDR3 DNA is TGTGCCAGCAGTAACCAGGGGATCTATGGCTACACCTTC.

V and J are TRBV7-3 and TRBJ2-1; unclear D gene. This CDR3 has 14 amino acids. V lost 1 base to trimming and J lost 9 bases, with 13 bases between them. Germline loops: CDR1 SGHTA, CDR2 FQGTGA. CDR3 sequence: CASSLSLARSEQFF. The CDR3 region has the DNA TGTGCCAGCAGCTTAAGCTTAGCCCGTAGTGAGCAGTTCTTC.

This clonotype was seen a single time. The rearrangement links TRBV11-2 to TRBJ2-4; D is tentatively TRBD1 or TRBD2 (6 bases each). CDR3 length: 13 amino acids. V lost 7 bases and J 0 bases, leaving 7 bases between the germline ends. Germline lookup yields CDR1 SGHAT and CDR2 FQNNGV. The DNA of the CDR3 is TGTGCCAGCAAGGGGGGAGCCAAAAACATTCAGTACTTC. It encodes CASKGGAKNIQYF.

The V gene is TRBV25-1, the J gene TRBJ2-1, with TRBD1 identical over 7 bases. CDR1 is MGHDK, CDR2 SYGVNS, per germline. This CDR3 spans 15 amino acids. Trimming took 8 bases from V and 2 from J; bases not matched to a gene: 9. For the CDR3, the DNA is TGTGCCAGCGTCCAAACCGGGACAGCCTACAATGAGCAGTTCTTC. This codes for CASVQTGTAYNEQFF.

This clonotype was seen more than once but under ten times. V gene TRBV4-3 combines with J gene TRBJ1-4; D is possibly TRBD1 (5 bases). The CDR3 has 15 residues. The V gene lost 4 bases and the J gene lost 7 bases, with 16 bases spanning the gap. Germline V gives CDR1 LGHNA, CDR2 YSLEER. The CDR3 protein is CASSLHRDYGEKLFF. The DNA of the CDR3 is TGCGCCAGCAGCCTTCACCGGGACTATGGTGAAAAACTGTTTTTT.

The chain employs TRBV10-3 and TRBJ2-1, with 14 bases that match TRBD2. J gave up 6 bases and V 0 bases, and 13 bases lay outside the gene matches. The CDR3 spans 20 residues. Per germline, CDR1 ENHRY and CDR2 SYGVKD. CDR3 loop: CAISESPLLGGLAGVNEQFF. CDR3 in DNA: TGTGCCATCAGTGAGTCTCCTTTGTTGGGGGGACTAGCGGGAGTCAATGAGCAGTTCTTC.

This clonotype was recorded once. This CDR3 is CASSQEGEDGELFF. In DNA, the CDR3 is TGTGCCAGCAGCCAAGAAGGAGAGGACGGGGAGCTGTTTTTT. V is TRBV3-1 and J is TRBJ2-2; no clear D. The CDR3 is 14 residues long. Looked up from germline, CDR1 is LGHDT and CDR2 is YNNKEL (reference sequence). V lost 0 bases, J lost 7 bases, and 9 bases lay in between.

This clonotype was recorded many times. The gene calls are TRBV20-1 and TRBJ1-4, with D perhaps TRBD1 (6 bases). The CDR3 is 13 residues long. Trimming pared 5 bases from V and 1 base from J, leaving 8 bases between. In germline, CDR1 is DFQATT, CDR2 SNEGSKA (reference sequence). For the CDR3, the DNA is TGCAGTGCTCCAGGGGTAACTAATGAAAAACTGTTTTTT. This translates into CSAPGVTNEKLFF.

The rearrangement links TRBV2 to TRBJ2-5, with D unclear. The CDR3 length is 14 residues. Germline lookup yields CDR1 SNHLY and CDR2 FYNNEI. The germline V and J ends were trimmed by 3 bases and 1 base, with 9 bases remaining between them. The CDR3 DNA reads TGTGCCAGCAGTGACACTCGTACCCAAGAGACCCAGTACTTC. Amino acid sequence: CASSDTRTQETQYF.

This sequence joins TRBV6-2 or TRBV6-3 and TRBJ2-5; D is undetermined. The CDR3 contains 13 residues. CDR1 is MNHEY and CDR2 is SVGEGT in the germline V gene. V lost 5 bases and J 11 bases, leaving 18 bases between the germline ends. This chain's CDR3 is CASSPGRASQQYF. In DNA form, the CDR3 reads TGTGCCAGCAGTCCCGGACGGGCCTCTCAGCAGTACTTC.

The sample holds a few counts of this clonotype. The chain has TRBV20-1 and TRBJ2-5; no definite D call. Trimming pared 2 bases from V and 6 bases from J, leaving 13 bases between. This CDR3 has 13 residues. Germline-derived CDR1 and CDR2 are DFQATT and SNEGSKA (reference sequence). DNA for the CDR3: TGCAGTGCTAGAATAGGGCCCAACAAGACCCAGTACTTC. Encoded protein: CSARIGPNKTQYF.

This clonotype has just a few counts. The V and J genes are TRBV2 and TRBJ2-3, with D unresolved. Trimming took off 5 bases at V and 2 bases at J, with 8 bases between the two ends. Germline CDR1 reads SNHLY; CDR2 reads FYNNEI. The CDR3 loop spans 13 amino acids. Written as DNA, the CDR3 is TGTGCCAGCAGTCGTCTCCCCACAGATACGCAGTATTTT. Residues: CASSRLPTDTQYF.

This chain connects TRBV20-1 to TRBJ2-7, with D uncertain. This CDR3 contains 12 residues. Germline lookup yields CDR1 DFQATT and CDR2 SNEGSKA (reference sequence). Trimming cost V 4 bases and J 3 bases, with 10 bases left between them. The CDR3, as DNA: TGCAGTGCTAAGGCACCAGACTACGAGCAGTACTTC. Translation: CSAKAPDYEQYF.

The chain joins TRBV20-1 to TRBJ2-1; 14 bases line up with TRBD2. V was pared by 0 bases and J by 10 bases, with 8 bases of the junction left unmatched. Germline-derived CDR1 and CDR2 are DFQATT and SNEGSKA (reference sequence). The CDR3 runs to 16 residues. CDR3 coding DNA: TGCAGTGCTAGAGATGACGGGACTAGCGGGAGTCGGGAGCAGTTCTTC. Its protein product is CSARDDGTSGSREQFF.

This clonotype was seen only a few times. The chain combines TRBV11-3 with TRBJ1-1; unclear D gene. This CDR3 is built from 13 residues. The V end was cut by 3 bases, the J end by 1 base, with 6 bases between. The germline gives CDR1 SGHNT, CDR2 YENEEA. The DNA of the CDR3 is TGTGCCAGCAGCTTCCAGAGGAACACTGAAGCTTTCTTT. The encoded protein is CASSFQRNTEAFF.

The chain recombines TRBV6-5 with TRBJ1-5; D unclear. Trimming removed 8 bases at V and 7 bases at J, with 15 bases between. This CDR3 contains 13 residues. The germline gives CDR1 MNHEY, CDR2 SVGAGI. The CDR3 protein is CASGYYLDQPQHF. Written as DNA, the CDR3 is TGTGCCAGCGGATATTATTTGGACCAGCCCCAGCATTTT.

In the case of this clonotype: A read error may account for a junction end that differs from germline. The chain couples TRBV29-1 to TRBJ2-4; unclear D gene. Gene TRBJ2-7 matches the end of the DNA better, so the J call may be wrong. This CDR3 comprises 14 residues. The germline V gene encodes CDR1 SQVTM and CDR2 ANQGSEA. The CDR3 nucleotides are TGCTGCGTCGTGACACCAACCCCAACCTACGAGCAGTACTTC. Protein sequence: CCVVTPTPTYEQYF.

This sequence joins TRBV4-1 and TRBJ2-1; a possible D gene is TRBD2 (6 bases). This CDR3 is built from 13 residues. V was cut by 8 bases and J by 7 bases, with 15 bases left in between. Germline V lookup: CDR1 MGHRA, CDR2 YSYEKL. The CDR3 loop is CASRPLAGNEQFF. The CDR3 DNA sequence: TGCGCCAGCCGACCCTTGGCGGGGAATGAGCAGTTCTTC.

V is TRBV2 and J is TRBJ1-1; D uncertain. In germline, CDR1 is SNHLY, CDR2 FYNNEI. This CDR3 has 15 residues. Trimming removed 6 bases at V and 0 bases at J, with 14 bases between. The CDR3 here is CASRLSGVLNTEAFF. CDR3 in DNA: TGTGCCAGCAGACTAAGTGGAGTACTGAACACTGAAGCTTTCTTT. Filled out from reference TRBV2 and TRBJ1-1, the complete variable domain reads EPEVTQTPSHQVTQMGQEVILRCVPISNHLYFYWYRQILGQKVEFLVSFYNNEISEKSEIFDDQFSVERPDGSNFTLKIRSTKLEDSAMYFCASRLSGVLNTEAFFGQGTRLTVV.

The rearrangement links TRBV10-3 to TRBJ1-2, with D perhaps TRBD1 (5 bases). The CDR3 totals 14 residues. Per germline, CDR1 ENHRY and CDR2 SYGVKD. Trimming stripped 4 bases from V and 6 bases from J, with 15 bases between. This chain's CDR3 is CAISAPGLMDGYTF. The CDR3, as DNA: TGTGCCATCAGTGCTCCGGGACTGATGGATGGCTACACCTTC.

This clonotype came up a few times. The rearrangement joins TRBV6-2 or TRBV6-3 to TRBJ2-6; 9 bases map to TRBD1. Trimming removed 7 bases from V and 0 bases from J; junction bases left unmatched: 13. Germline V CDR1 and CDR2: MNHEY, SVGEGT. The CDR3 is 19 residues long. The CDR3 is CASMRQQDRGLSGANVLTF. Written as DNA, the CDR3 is TGTGCCAGCATGCGACAACAGGACAGGGGCCTCTCTGGGGCCAACGTCCTGACTTTC.

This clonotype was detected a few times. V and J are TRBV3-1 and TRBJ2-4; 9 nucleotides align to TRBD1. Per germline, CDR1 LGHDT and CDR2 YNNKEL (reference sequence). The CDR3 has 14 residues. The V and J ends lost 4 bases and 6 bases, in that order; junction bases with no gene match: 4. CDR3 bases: TGTGCCAGCAGCCCATCGGACAGGGGAAACATTCAGTACTTC. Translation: CASSPSDRGNIQYF.

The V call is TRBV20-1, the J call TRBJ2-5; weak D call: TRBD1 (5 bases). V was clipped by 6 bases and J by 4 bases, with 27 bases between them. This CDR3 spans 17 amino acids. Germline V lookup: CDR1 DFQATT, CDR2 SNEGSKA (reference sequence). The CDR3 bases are TGCAGTGCCGCGGATGGGGCCAAGAATCTTGCGGTAGAGACCCAGTACTTC. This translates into CSAADGAKNLAVETQYF.

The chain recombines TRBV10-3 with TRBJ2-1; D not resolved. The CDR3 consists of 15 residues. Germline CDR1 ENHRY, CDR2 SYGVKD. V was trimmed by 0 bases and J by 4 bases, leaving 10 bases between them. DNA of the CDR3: TGTGCCATCAGTGAGTCCCTCATACAGTACAATGAGCAGTTCTTC. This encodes CAISESLIQYNEQFF.